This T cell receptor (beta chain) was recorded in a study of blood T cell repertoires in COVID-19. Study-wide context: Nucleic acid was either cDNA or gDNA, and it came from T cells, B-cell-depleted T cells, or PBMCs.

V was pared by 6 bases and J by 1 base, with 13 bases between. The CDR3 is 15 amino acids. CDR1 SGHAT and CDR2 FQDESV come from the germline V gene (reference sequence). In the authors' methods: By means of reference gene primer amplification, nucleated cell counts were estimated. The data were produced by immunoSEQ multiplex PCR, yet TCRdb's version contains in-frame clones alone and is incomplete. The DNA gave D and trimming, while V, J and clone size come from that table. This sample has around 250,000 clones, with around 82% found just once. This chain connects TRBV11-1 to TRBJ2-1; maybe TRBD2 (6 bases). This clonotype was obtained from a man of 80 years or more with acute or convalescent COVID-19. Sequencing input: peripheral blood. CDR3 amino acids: CASRPPGLSYNEQFF. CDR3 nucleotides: TGTGCCAGCAGACCACCGGGACTTTCCTACAATGAGCAGTTCTTC.